In its sample, the clone carrying this T cell receptor beta chain was seen many times. The antigen is unknown. This entry is derived from a study of T cell repertoires in cytomegalovirus infection. Study background: Public signatures in TCR beta pointed to CMV infection and matching HLA type. Study-level findings and limits: In two of eight donors, the top clonotype was HLA-C-restricted CMV-specific.

TCRdb fed the reads into MiXCR, producing one record per CDR3 protein. The sample contains about 250,000 distinct CDR3 sequences, roughly 12% of which appear only once. V was shortened by 5 bases and J by 4 bases, with 8 bases between the two germline ends. The V gene's germline CDR1 is MGHDK and CDR2 SYGVNS. CDR3 length: 12 amino acids. The V and J genes are TRBV25-1 and TRBJ1-2; no definite D call. The clonotype originates from a human donor in good health (CMV status not recorded). Some clones in this sample may be carry-over from other donors' samples. Source material: PBMCs. The CDR3 region has the DNA TGTGCCAGCAGTTTCGCGAGCTATGGCTACACCTTC. It encodes CASSFASYGYTF.